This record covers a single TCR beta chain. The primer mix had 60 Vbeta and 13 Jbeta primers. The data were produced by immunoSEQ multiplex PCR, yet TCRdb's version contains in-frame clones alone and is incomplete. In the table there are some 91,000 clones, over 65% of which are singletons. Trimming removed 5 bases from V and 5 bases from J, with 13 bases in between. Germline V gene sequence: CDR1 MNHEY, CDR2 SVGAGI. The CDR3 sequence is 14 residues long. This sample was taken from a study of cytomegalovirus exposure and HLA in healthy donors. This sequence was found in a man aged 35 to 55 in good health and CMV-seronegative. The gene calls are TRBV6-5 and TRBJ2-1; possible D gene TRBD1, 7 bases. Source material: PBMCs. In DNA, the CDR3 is TGTGCCAGCAGTCGCGGGACAGAAAACAATGAGCAGTTCTTC. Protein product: CASSRGTENNEQFF.